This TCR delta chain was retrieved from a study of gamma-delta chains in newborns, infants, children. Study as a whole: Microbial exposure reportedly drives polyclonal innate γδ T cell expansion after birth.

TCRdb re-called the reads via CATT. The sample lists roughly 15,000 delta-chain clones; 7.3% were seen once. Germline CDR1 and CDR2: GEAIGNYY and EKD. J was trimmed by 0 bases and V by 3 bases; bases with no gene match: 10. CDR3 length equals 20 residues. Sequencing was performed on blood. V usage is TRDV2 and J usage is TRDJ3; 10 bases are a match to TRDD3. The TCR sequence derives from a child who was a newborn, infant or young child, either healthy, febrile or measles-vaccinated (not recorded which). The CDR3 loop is CACDYLWGILSSWDTRQMFF. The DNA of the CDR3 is TGTGCCTGTGACTACCTATGGGGGATACTTAGCTCCTGGGACACCCGACAGATGTTTTTC.